Each of the 25 T cell receptor beta chains below was sequenced from the same sample in a study of blood T cell repertoires in COVID-19. Measured with immunoSEQ multiplex PCR; TCRdb has only the in-frame clones, and not every one. The sample shows some 80,000 clones, about 80% of them seen only once. The sample comprised peripheral blood. These receptors were obtained from a human donor in a cohort sampled during active COVID-19.

V usage is TRBV10-3 and J usage is TRBJ1-5; 7 bases match TRBD1. The CDR3 sequence is 14 residues long. CDR1 is ENHRY and CDR2 is SYGVKD in the germline V gene. Trimming at V came to 7 bases and at J to 5 bases, leaving 8 bases not matched to a gene. The DNA of the CDR3 is TGTGCCATCAAAACAGGGGAAGGGGATCAGCCCCAGCATTTT. Translation: CAIKTGEGDQPQHF.

In DNA form, the CDR3 reads TGCGCCAGCAGCTTGGTGGGAGTTGCCTACGAGCAGTACTTC. It translates to CASSLVGVAYEQYF. The chain couples TRBV5-1 to TRBJ2-7; TRBD2 is a possible D gene (5 bases). Germline V lookup: CDR1 SGHRS, CDR2 YFSETQ. CDR3 length: 14 residues. Trimming took off 0 bases at V and 2 bases at J, with 9 bases between the two ends.

The chain joins TRBV3-1 (or the pseudogene TRBV3-2) to TRBJ2-3; 8 bases are shared with TRBD2. The germline V gene has CDR1 LGHDT and CDR2 YNNKEL (reference sequence). With 4 bases clipped from V and 1 base from J, the junction kept 4 bases outside the gene matches. The CDR3 runs 15 residues. The CDR3 DNA reads TGTGCCAGCAGCCCCACCGGGGGGGGCACAGATACGCAGTATTTT. This sequence encodes CASSPTGGGTDTQYF.

In DNA, the CDR3 is TGTGCCAGCAGTTACGGACTAGCGGGAGCCCGGGAGACCCAGTACTTC. Its translation: CASSYGLAGARETQYF. V usage is TRBV6-2 or TRBV6-3 and J usage is TRBJ2-5; TRBD2 matches 13 bases. V shed 2 bases and J 5 bases; nucleotides not matched to a gene: 5. This CDR3 is built from 16 residues. Germline CDR1 MNHEY, CDR2 SVGEGT.

This chain joins TRBV11-3 and TRBJ2-7; perhaps TRBD2 as D (6 bases). This CDR3 spans 16 amino acids. Germline V lookup: CDR1 SGHNT, CDR2 YENEEA. V was cut by 1 base and J by 4 bases, with 17 bases left in between. The CDR3 DNA reads as TGTGCCAGCAGCTTAGGCGGGGCCCCTCTCCTATACGAGCAGTACTTC. This sequence encodes CASSLGGAPLLYEQYF.

The chain has TRBV30 and TRBJ2-2, with no clear D. The germline V gene encodes CDR1 GTSNPN and CDR2 SVGIG (reference sequence). Trimming took 1 base from V and 6 from J, leaving 33 bases between them. The CDR3 length is 21 residues. The DNA for the CDR3 is TGTGCCTGGAGTGGTTACCCCCCCAAAGAGGCCCCAGCCAATTGGGCCGGGGAGCTGTTTTTT. Translated: CAWSGYPPKEAPANWAGELFF. Filled out from reference TRBV30 and TRBJ2-2, the complete variable domain reads SQTIHQWPATLVQPVGSPLSLECTVEGTSNPNLYWYRQAAGRGLQLLFYSVGIGQISSEVPQNLSASRPQDRQFILSSKKLLLSDSGFYLCAWSGYPPKEAPANWAGELFFGEGSRLTVL.

The chain employs TRBV7-2 and TRBJ2-5; 14 bases line up with TRBD2. CDR1 and CDR2 (germline): SGHTA, FQGNSA. The CDR3 contains 17 residues. V trimming: 1 base; J trimming: 1 base; junction bases outside the gene matches: 2. The CDR3 sequence is CASSLVGTSGGQETQYF. The CDR3, as DNA: TGTGCCAGCAGCTTAGTTGGGACTAGCGGGGGCCAAGAGACCCAGTACTTC.

The V gene is TRBV7-2, the J gene TRBJ1-6, with D tentatively TRBD1 (6 bases). Between the trimmed V and J ends, which lost 1 base and 3 bases, there was a span of 13 bases. CDR3 length: 17 residues. Germline V gene data show CDR1 as SGHTA and CDR2 as FQGNSA. The CDR3 sequence is CASSLGDTSLYNSPLHF. The DNA of the CDR3 is TGTGCCAGCAGCTTAGGGGACACCTCCCTCTATAATTCACCCCTCCACTTT.

This chain uses TRBV6-5 with TRBJ2-5; D possibly corresponds to TRBD2 (6 bases). Germline loops: CDR1 MNHEY, CDR2 SVGAGI. There are 14 residues in the CDR3. V lost 4 bases to trimming and J lost 1 base, with 10 bases between them. CDR3 nucleotide sequence: TGTGCCAGCAGTTTTAGCGGAGCCCAAGAGACCCAGTACTTC. Translated: CASSFSGAQETQYF.

The chain combines TRBV9 with TRBJ2-7, with 7 bases that match TRBD1. The V segment lost 3 bases and the J segment 2 bases; nucleotides outside the gene matches: 5. Per germline, CDR1 SGDLS and CDR2 YYNGEE. The CDR3 has 14 amino acids. CDR3 residues: CASSGGTATYEQYF. DNA of the CDR3: TGTGCCAGCAGCGGGGGGACAGCGACCTACGAGCAGTACTTC.

V gene TRBV19 combines with J gene TRBJ1-5, with TRBD1 as a possible D gene (5 bases). V was trimmed by 0 bases and J by 4 bases, leaving 10 bases between them. CDR1 and CDR2 (germline): LNHDA, SQIVND (reference sequence). This CDR3 has 15 residues. The CDR3 bases are TGTGCCAGTAGTATAGATCGGGGGGAAAATCAGCCCCAGCATTTT. Translating gives CASSIDRGENQPQHF.

In its sample, this clone was seen once. The chain couples TRBV12-3 or TRBV12-4 to TRBJ2-1, with D perhaps TRBD1 (6 bases). Trimming cost V 6 bases and J 7 bases, with 10 bases left between them. The CDR3 length is 12 residues. The CDR3: CASSLRGNEQFF. The CDR3 bases are TGTGCCAGCAGCCTAAGGGGGAATGAGCAGTTCTTC.

V is TRBV9 and J is TRBJ2-2, with 12 bases fitting TRBD2. Germline values: CDR1 SGDLS, CDR2 YYNGEE. J was trimmed by 5 bases and V by 4 bases; bases with no gene match: 6. The CDR3 covers 16 residues. The CDR3 DNA is TGTGCCAGCAGCCACCTACTAGCGGGAGGTACCGGGGAGCTGTTTTTT. It is translated as CASSHLLAGGTGELFF.

The chain carries TRBV11-2 and TRBJ2-1; 7 bases align to TRBD1. The CDR3 extends over 14 amino acids. The V segment lost 5 bases and the J segment 7 bases; nucleotides outside the gene matches: 8. The V gene's germline CDR1 is SGHAT and CDR2 FQNNGV. The CDR3 region is CASSRGRTGNEQFF. CDR3 nucleotides: TGTGCCAGCAGCCGAGGCAGGACAGGTAATGAGCAGTTCTTC.

The sample holds a few counts of this clone. The chain carries TRBV5-1 and TRBJ2-3; the match to TRBD1 covers 12 bases. This CDR3 region has 17 residues. The V gene end was trimmed by 2 bases and the J gene end by 2 bases; junction bases not matched to a gene: 6. Germline V gene sequence: CDR1 SGHRS, CDR2 YFSETQ. The CDR3 spells CASSFYPGQGATDTQYF. Written as DNA, the CDR3 is TGCGCCAGCAGCTTCTATCCGGGACAGGGGGCCACAGATACGCAGTATTTT.

The V call is TRBV2, the J call TRBJ1-4; perhaps TRBD1 as D (5 bases). The CDR3 loop spans 14 amino acids. Trimming cost V 6 bases and J 6 bases, with 14 bases left between them. The germline V gene has CDR1 SNHLY and CDR2 FYNNEI. CDR3 in amino acids: CASRATGSHEKLFF. CDR3 DNA: TGTGCCAGCAGGGCTACAGGATCCCATGAAAAACTGTTTTTT.

V usage is TRBV5-6 and J usage is TRBJ2-2; 7 bases are shared with TRBD1. The germline V gene has CDR1 SGHDT and CDR2 YYEEEE. CDR3 length: 15 residues. Germline trimming cut 4 bases from V and 4 bases from J; bases unmatched to any gene: 7. The DNA for the CDR3 is TGTGCCAGCAGCCTACCGACAGGGATCACCGGGGAGCTGTTTTTT. Translated, it gives CASSLPTGITGELFF.

V and J are TRBV7-3 and TRBJ1-1; no clear D. CDR3 length: 13 residues. The V gene's germline CDR1 is SGHTA and CDR2 FQGTGA. Trimming took off 4 bases at V and 1 base at J, with 7 bases between the two ends. The CDR3 spells CASSSTRNTEAFF. CDR3 DNA sequence: TGTGCCAGCAGCTCGACACGGAACACTGAAGCTTTCTTT.

The rearrangement joins TRBV19 to TRBJ2-3; the D gene is possibly TRBD2 (6 bases). This CDR3 is built from 16 residues. The germline CDR1 and CDR2 sequences are LNHDA and SQIVND (reference sequence). Between the trimmed V and J ends, which lost 3 bases and 2 bases, there was a span of 15 bases. DNA of the CDR3: TGTGCCAGTAGTATTTCGGCGGGGCGGAACACAGATACGCAGTATTTT. Translating gives CASSISAGRNTDTQYF.

This clone was seen only once. The rearrangement links TRBV7-2 to TRBJ1-4; possibly TRBD1 for D (5 bases). The CDR3 totals 15 residues. CDR1 is SGHTA and CDR2 is FQGNSA in the germline V gene. V was pared by 1 base and J by 7 bases, with 13 bases between. The CDR3 region is CASSLGQGLSEKLFF. CDR3 nucleotides: TGTGCCAGCAGCTTAGGGCAGGGATTAAGTGAAAAACTGTTTTTT.

The rearrangement links TRBV6-2 or TRBV6-3 to TRBJ2-7; 10 positions match TRBD1. Germline trimming cut 6 bases from V and 1 base from J; bases unmatched to any gene: 6. The CDR3 is made up of 15 amino acids. Looked up from germline, CDR1 is MNHEY and CDR2 is SVGEGT. In DNA, the CDR3 is TGTGCCAGCAGCCCGGGACAGGGGTTTTCCTACGAGCAGTACTTC. Translation gives CASSPGQGFSYEQYF.

The chain employs TRBV5-1 and TRBJ2-3, with a possible D match to TRBD1 (6 bases). The CDR3 sequence is 16 residues long. The V gene's germline CDR1 is SGHRS and CDR2 YFSETQ. Trimming removed 5 bases from V and 1 base from J, with 17 bases in between. The chain's CDR3 is CASSMFTGIGTDTQYF. The DNA for the CDR3 is TGCGCCAGCAGTATGTTTACAGGGATCGGCACAGATACGCAGTATTTT.

The chain recombines TRBV2 with TRBJ2-3; D gene uncertain. V was trimmed by 0 bases and J by 4 bases, leaving 8 bases between them. This CDR3 region has 14 residues. Germline V gene data show CDR1 as SNHLY and CDR2 as FYNNEI. CDR3 DNA sequence: TGTGCCAGCAGTGAAGCGAGCGTCGCAGATACGCAGTATTTT. It encodes CASSEASVADTQYF.

The rearrangement uses TRBV7-2 and TRBJ1-3, with 7 bases matching TRBD1. Germline CDR1 SGHTA, CDR2 FQGNSA. After removal of 10 bases from V and 9 bases from J, the junction contained 12 bases not matched to a gene. The CDR3 contains 13 residues. Here the CDR3 reads CATRQGSGATIYF. The CDR3 nucleotides read TGTGCCACCCGACAGGGATCGGGAGCCACCATATATTTT.

The chain recombines TRBV5-1 with TRBJ1-5; D is unresolved. Germline assignment: CDR1 SGHRS and CDR2 YFSETQ. The CDR3 consists of 12 residues. V lost 4 bases to trimming and J lost 11 bases, with 13 bases between them. The CDR3: CASSVSGGAQHF. The CDR3 DNA reads as TGCGCCAGCAGCGTCAGCGGCGGGGCCCAGCATTTT.